This T cell receptor beta chain was sequenced in a study of human versus mouse CDR3 diversity and MHC coevolution. For the study at large: Reported immunoSEQ sensitivity was one in 200,000 T cells, with reduced amplification bias.

The CDR3 is 14 residues long. Germline values: CDR1 MNHEY, CDR2 SMNVEV (reference sequence). This table comes from immunoSEQ multiplex PCR, and its TCRdb copy is limited to in-frame clones, with some not included. The table records tens of thousands of clones, over 85% of them present only once. Sequenced sample: naive CD4+ T cells from blood. Subset: CD45RO-negative CD62L-positive naive CD4 T cells. The genes are TRBV27 and TRBJ2-5; D gene unclear. The DNA end is a closer match to TRBJ2-7, so the J assignment may be wrong. The clonotype comes from a person aged 25-75 years in good health. The CDR3 here is CASSLRRSTYEQYF. DNA of the CDR3: TGTGCCAGCAGTTTACGGCGGAGTACTTACGAGCAGTACTTC.